What follows are 21 T cell receptor beta chains derived from one specimen sequenced in a study of blood T cell repertoires in COVID-19 (dated by TCRdb to 2019 to 2021). The library was produced with the immunoSEQ multiplex PCR assay. TCRdb carries this immuneACCESS record with in-frame sequences only. Its versions omit some clonotypes, under half of them owing to an unresolved V gene in the studies checked, with the rest unexplained. The sample profile shows approximately 260,000 clones; 75% to 90% of them were found once. The ten biggest clones cover around 4.6% of the sample. The sequenced sample consisted of peripheral blood. Source of these receptors: a woman between 40 and 50 years old who had recovered from COVID-19.

CDR3 in amino acids: CASSQDVQPLHF. The CDR3, as DNA: TGTGCCAGCAGCCAAGATGTTCAACCCCTCCACTTT. J is TRBJ1-6 and V is TRBV3-1 (or the pseudogene TRBV3-2); the D is unclear. Looked up from germline, CDR1 is LGHDT and CDR2 is YNNKEL (reference sequence). Trimming took 0 bases from V and 12 from J, leaving 6 bases between them. This CDR3 spans 12 amino acids.

The chain employs TRBV11-2 and TRBJ2-3, with D possibly matching TRBD2 (5 bases). The CDR3 contains 18 residues. Trimming left V 1 base short and J 1 base short, with 18 bases between. CDR1 SGHAT and CDR2 FQNNGV come from the germline V gene. The CDR3 DNA reads as TGTGCCAGCAGCTTAGGTTCGAATGGAGTGGGAGGCACAGATACGCAGTATTTT. Translation gives CASSLGSNGVGGTDTQYF.

The V call is TRBV29-1, the J call TRBJ2-5; D is ambiguous. From germline, CDR1 is SQVTM and CDR2 ANQGSEA. The V end lost 7 bases, the J end lost 4 bases, and 19 bases lay between the germline ends. This CDR3 is 14 amino acids long. Written as DNA, the CDR3 is TGCAGCGCAATTCCTCCCAGTTCGGGAGAGACCCAGTACTTC. Amino acids: CSAIPPSSGETQYF.

J is TRBJ2-4 and V is TRBV18; no reliable D call. Trimming shortened V by 3 bases and J by 3 bases, and 18 bases separated the two germline ends. Germline CDR1 and CDR2: KGHSH and LQKENI. The length of the CDR3 is 17 residues. The CDR3 loop is CASSPLPRGTGKNIQYF. CDR3 bases: TGTGCCAGCTCACCTCTTCCCCGCGGTACGGGCAAAAACATTCAGTACTTC.

V and J are TRBV5-5 and TRBJ2-7; 9 positions agree with TRBD1. The CDR3 contains 14 residues. V was pared by 0 bases and J by 4 bases, with 2 bases of the junction left unmatched. Looked up from germline, CDR1 is SGHKS and CDR2 is YYEKEE (reference sequence). The CDR3 DNA sequence: TGTGCCAGCAGCTTGGGGACAGGGGCATACGAGCAGTACGTC. Translated: CASSLGTGAYEQYV.

V is TRBV2 and J is TRBJ2-7; no clear D gene. The V end lost 6 bases, the J end lost 2 bases, and 17 bases lay between the germline ends. The CDR3 is 15 residues long. The germline CDR1 and CDR2 sequences are SNHLY and FYNNEI. The CDR3 DNA is TGTGCCAGCAGCGACCCATTCCGTGACACCTACGAGCAGTACTTC. This sequence encodes CASSDPFRDTYEQYF. Filled out from reference TRBV2 and TRBJ2-7, the complete variable domain reads EPEVTQTPSHQVTQMGQEVILRCVPISNHLYFYWYRQILGQKVEFLVSFYNNEISEKSEIFDDQFSVERPDGSNFTLKIRSTKLEDSAMYFCASSDPFRDTYEQYFGPGTRLTVT.

This clone was seen a single time. V and J are TRBV24-1 and TRBJ2-1, with 8 bases matching TRBD2. The CDR3 has 17 residues. CDR1 KGHDR and CDR2 SFDVKD come from the germline V gene. With 0 bases clipped from V and 8 bases from J, the junction kept 11 bases outside the gene matches. CDR3 DNA: TGTGCCACCAGTGATTTGAAAGCGGGAGCGCTTTTGGATGAGCAGTTCTTC. This sequence encodes CATSDLKAGALLDEQFF.

The chain employs TRBV5-1 and TRBJ2-3, with TRBD2 matching 14 bases. Trimming cost V 0 bases and J 5 bases; bases outside gene matches: 5. This CDR3 contains 17 residues. Germline lookup yields CDR1 SGHRS and CDR2 YFSETQ. The CDR3 loop is CASSLGLAGGLGDTQYF. The CDR3 coding sequence is TGCGCCAGCAGCTTGGGACTAGCGGGGGGGCTAGGAGATACGCAGTATTTT.

The V and J genes are TRBV11-2 and TRBJ1-1; tentatively, D is TRBD1 (6 bases). The CDR3 length is 17 residues. The germline gives CDR1 SGHAT, CDR2 FQNNGV. The ends were cut back, 0 bases at V and 1 base at J, with 15 bases in the middle. CDR3 in amino acids: CASSLDLAGRGNTEAFF. CDR3 nucleotide sequence: TGTGCCAGCAGCTTAGATCTGGCGGGCAGGGGGAACACTGAAGCTTTCTTT.

This chain uses TRBV3-1 (or the pseudogene TRBV3-2) with TRBJ1-2; 7 positions agree with TRBD1. J gave up 4 bases and V 3 bases, and 8 bases lay outside the gene matches. The V gene's germline CDR1 is LGHDT and CDR2 YNNKEL (reference sequence). This CDR3 spans 15 amino acids. CDR3 residues: CASSQGQGVSYGYTF. CDR3 nucleotides: TGTGCCAGCAGCCAGGGCCAGGGGGTATCCTATGGCTACACCTTC.

The chain is built from TRBV18 and TRBJ2-7; 7 bases line up with TRBD2. The CDR3 runs to 13 residues. Germline CDR1 reads KGHSH; CDR2 reads LQKENI. The J segment lost 6 bases and the V segment lost 2 bases, leaving 4 bases of the junction unmatched. The CDR3 protein is CASSPSGGFEQYF. In nucleotides, the CDR3 is TGTGCCAGCTCACCATCCGGGGGGTTCGAGCAGTACTTC.

The sample holds one count of this clone. Other nucleotide sequences from this sample produce the same CDR3. The chain's CDR3 is CASTGDQETQYF. The CDR3 coding sequence is TGTGCCAGCACGGGAGATCAAGAGACCCAGTACTTC. The rearrangement links TRBV2 to TRBJ2-5, with D perhaps TRBD2 (6 bases). The CDR3 is made up of 12 amino acids. Deletions cut 7 bases from V and 2 bases from J, with 8 bases between. Germline V gene lookup returns CDR1 SNHLY and CDR2 FYNNEI.

The sample holds a few counts of this clone. The rearrangement uses TRBV28 and TRBJ2-6; the match to TRBD2 covers 7 bases. The V and J ends lost 2 bases and 2 bases, in that order; junction bases with no gene match: 0. This CDR3 region has 15 residues. Germline CDR1 MDHEN, CDR2 SYDVKM. CDR3: CASSLGGAGANVLTF. For the CDR3, the DNA is TGTGCCAGCAGTTTAGGGGGGGCTGGGGCCAACGTCCTGACTTTC.

This chain connects TRBV19 to TRBJ2-7; D unclear. The CDR3 is made up of 13 amino acids. CDR1 and CDR2 (germline): LNHDA, SQIVND (reference sequence). The CDR3 spells CASPGSRTYEQYV. In DNA, the CDR3 is TGTGCTTCCCCCGGCAGCAGGACCTACGAGCAGTACGTC.

The rearrangement links TRBV30 to TRBJ1-1, with a possible D match to TRBD1 (5 bases). V was shortened by 3 bases and J by 12 bases, with 20 bases between the two germline ends. The germline gives CDR1 GTSNPN, CDR2 SVGIG (reference sequence). The CDR3 covers 13 residues. The CDR3: CAWSYGTFELTFF. DNA of the CDR3: TGTGCCTGGAGCTACGGGACTTTTGAGCTGACTTTCTTT.

This CDR3 is CASSLQGGTEAFF. CDR3 sequence (DNA): TGTGCCAGCAGTCTACAGGGAGGGACTGAAGCTTTCTTT. This rearrangement joins TRBV6-5 to TRBJ1-1; possibly TRBD1 for D (6 bases). Germline V CDR1 and CDR2: MNHEY, SVGAGI. V lost 5 bases, J lost 5 bases, and 12 bases lay in between. CDR3 length: 13 residues.

This clone was seen more than once but under ten times. The chain joins TRBV19 to TRBJ1-5; no definite D call. Germline-derived CDR1 and CDR2 are LNHDA and SQIVND (reference sequence). The V gene lost 6 bases and the J gene lost 6 bases, with 15 bases spanning the gap. The CDR3 covers 14 residues. The CDR3 here is CASSREQVSQPQHF. The CDR3 DNA sequence: TGTGCCAGTAGCCGCGAGCAGGTTAGTCAGCCCCAGCATTTT.

This chain connects TRBV19 to TRBJ1-2; 8 bases align to TRBD1. There are 17 residues in the CDR3. Germline V CDR1 and CDR2: LNHDA, SQIVND (reference sequence). Trimming at V came to 5 bases and at J to 2 bases, leaving 13 bases not matched to a gene. The CDR3 coding sequence is TGTGCCAGTAGTTCAAGAGGGTCGACAGGGGACAACTATGGCTACACCTTC. Its translation: CASSSRGSTGDNYGYTF.

The genes are TRBV2 and TRBJ2-1, with 9 bases that match TRBD2. V dropped 7 bases and J dropped 6; count of bases not matched to a gene: 7. Germline CDR1 reads SNHLY; CDR2 reads FYNNEI. The CDR3 has 14 residues. CDR3 sequence (DNA): TGTGCCAGCATGGGGGTAGCGGGAGTCAATGAGCAGTTCTTC. Translated: CASMGVAGVNEQFF.

The chain has TRBV5-1 and TRBJ1-1, with a tentative D call TRBD1 (5 bases). This CDR3 has 13 amino acids. V shed 6 bases and J shed 5 bases, with 14 bases lying between them. CDR1 is SGHRS, CDR2 YFSETQ, per germline. The CDR3 DNA sequence: TGCGCCAGCACCCGGGTCGGGGGTACTGAAGCTTTCTTT. Its translation: CASTRVGGTEAFF.

CDR3 coding DNA: TGTGCCAGCAGCCAAGATTCTCTCGACGAGCAGTACTTC. Its translation is CASSQDSLDEQYF. The rearrangement uses TRBV3-1 (or the pseudogene TRBV3-2) and TRBJ2-7; D call uncertain. V shed 0 bases and J shed 5 bases, with 8 bases lying between them. Germline-derived CDR1 and CDR2 are LGHDT and YNNKEL (reference sequence). There are 13 residues in the CDR3.